The 4 T cell receptor beta chains below all came from one sample that was sequenced in a study of cytomegalovirus exposure and HLA in healthy donors. 13 Jbeta primers and 60 Vbeta primers were used for the PCR. Repertoires were generated with immunoSEQ multiplex PCR, while TCRdb's copy carries only in-frame clones and drops some. Of over 150,000 clones detected, approximately 69% appear once; the ten largest clones hold 2.1%. Material: PBMCs. Receptors originate from a man younger than 40 in good health and CMV-seronegative.

The chain has TRBV5-1 and TRBJ2-1, with D possibly being TRBD2 (5 bases). V lost 5 bases, J lost 7 bases, and 16 bases lay in between. This CDR3 has 14 amino acids. Germline V lookup: CDR1 SGHRS, CDR2 YFSETQ. In DNA, the CDR3 is TGCGCCAGCAGTTCGGAGGCTACCGAGAATGAGCAGTTCTTC. The encoded protein is CASSSEATENEQFF.

The rearrangement uses TRBV7-2 and TRBJ1-1; maybe TRBD1 (6 bases). This CDR3 has 12 amino acids. Trimming took off 4 bases at V and 10 bases at J, with 13 bases between the two ends. Germline V gene sequence: CDR1 SGHTA, CDR2 FQGNSA. This chain's CDR3 is CASSSGAFTAFF. The CDR3 coding sequence is TGTGCCAGCAGCTCAGGGGCCTTCACAGCTTTCTTT.

The chain is built from TRBV28 and TRBJ2-7; 7 bases match TRBD2. The germline gives CDR1 MDHEN, CDR2 SYDVKM. Unmatched junction bases numbered 5, after V lost 3 bases and J lost 9 bases. There are 12 residues in the CDR3. The CDR3, as DNA: TGTGCCAGCAGTTTTGGAGGGGAGGGGCAGTACTTC. This encodes CASSFGGEGQYF.

V and J are TRBV19 and TRBJ2-1; TRBD2 aligns across 11 bases. V shed 5 bases and J 8 bases; nucleotides not matched to a gene: 11. The CDR3 runs 16 residues. Germline CDR1 is LNHDA and CDR2 is SQIVND (reference sequence). The CDR3 reads CASSGPTSGGRDEQFF. The CDR3, as DNA: TGTGCCAGTAGTGGACCCACTAGCGGGGGCAGGGATGAGCAGTTCTTC.